Below, 14 T cell receptor beta chains from the same sample are listed, as sequenced in a study of lymphopenia after photon versus proton radiotherapy. Method: immunoSEQ multiplex PCR; TCRdb's copy keeps in-frame clones and lacks some. The repertoire holds fewer than 70,000 clones, with 85% to 90% as singletons. Specimen: peripheral blood, collected from a patient treated with proton-based radiotherapy. These receptors were taken from a man aged 80 or over with esophageal cancer.

The rearrangement joins TRBV11-2 to TRBJ2-5; D is ambiguous. The germline V gene encodes CDR1 SGHAT and CDR2 FQNNGV. The CDR3 covers 13 residues. Trimming took 2 bases from V and 1 from J, leaving 5 bases between them. The CDR3 region has the DNA TGTGCCAGCAGCTTAATCCTCCAAGAGACCCAGTACTTC. Protein: CASSLILQETQYF.

V is TRBV7-9 and J is TRBJ1-4; D perhaps matches TRBD1 (5 bases). Germline CDR1 reads SEHNR; CDR2 reads FQNEAQ (reference sequence). Trimming removed 5 bases at V and 3 bases at J, with 19 bases between. The CDR3 contains 17 residues. As DNA, the CDR3 is TGTGCCAGCAGCCCCCTGGGGTTGGGGGATTCTAATGAAAAACTGTTTTTT. Its protein is CASSPLGLGDSNEKLFF.

The J gene is TRBJ2-3, the V gene TRBV5-1; maybe TRBD2 (5 bases). The CDR3 covers 15 residues. V was shortened by 4 bases and J by 0 bases, with 12 bases between the two germline ends. CDR1 and CDR2 from the germline V gene are SGHRS and YFSETQ. This CDR3 is CASSQDSVSTDTQYF. Written as DNA, the CDR3 is TGCGCCAGCAGCCAGGACTCGGTTAGCACAGATACGCAGTATTTT.

The chain has TRBV1 and TRBJ2-1; the table's D call TRBD2 went unverified against the DNA. TRBV1 is a known pseudogene. This CDR3 region has 16 residues. The CDR3 spells CTSSQEWLAGNNEQFF. CDR3 DNA sequence: TGCACCAGCAGCCAAGAGTGGCTAGCGGGAAACAATGAGCAGTTCTTC.

The V and J genes are TRBV5-5 and TRBJ2-1; D not certain. The V gene's germline CDR1 is SGHKS and CDR2 YYEKEE (reference sequence). The CDR3 runs 16 residues. The V end lost 0 bases, the J end lost 1 base, and 11 bases lay between the germline ends. For the CDR3, the DNA is TGTGCCAGCAGCTTGGATTGGACGCCGTCCTACAATGAGCAGTTCTTC. Translation: CASSLDWTPSYNEQFF.

The chain couples TRBV4-2 to TRBJ1-1, with a weak D call TRBD1 (6 bases). Germline V gives CDR1 LGHNA, CDR2 YNFKEQ. V lost 8 bases to trimming and J lost 5 bases, with 15 bases between them. This CDR3 spans 13 amino acids. The CDR3 region is CASATGRLTEAFF. The CDR3 DNA reads as TGTGCCAGCGCTACAGGGAGATTAACTGAAGCTTTCTTT.

Turning to this clone: The sample has other DNA sequences that encode this CDR3 too. The chain combines TRBV5-1 with TRBJ2-7; no clear D gene. The CDR3 has 15 residues. The germline gives CDR1 SGHRS, CDR2 YFSETQ. V shed 0 bases and J shed 0 bases, with 10 bases lying between them. The CDR3 protein is CASSLGVGSSYEQYF. The CDR3 nucleotides are TGCGCCAGCAGCTTGGGGGTCGGATCCTCCTACGAGCAGTACTTC.

The V call is TRBV7-2, the J call TRBJ1-5; no clear D gene. There are 13 residues in the CDR3. Germline lookup yields CDR1 SGHTA and CDR2 FQGNSA. Trimming cost V 1 base and J 5 bases, with 6 bases left between them. CDR3 amino acids: CASSLDGHQPQHF. CDR3 nucleotide sequence: TGTGCCAGCAGCTTAGATGGTCATCAGCCCCAGCATTTT.

Concerning this clone itself: One junction end does not reproduce the germline sequence, and a read error may be involved. This chain links TRBV4-2 with TRBJ1-1; D is undetermined. CDR1 is LGHNA, CDR2 YNFKEQ, per germline. The CDR3 is 13 amino acids. The DNA of the CDR3 is TGTGCCAGCAGTCAAGCGAAGAACACTGAAGCTTTCTTT. Protein: CASSQAKNTEAFF.

J is TRBJ1-3 and V is TRBV5-3, with 7 positions matching TRBD1. TRBV5-3 is filed as an ORF, its function uncertain. The CDR3 extends over 16 amino acids. Trimming at V came to 9 bases and at J to 2 bases, leaving 14 bases not matched to a gene. The CDR3 protein is CATLTSPGGTGNTIYF. The CDR3 DNA reads as TGTGCCACCCTCACATCCCCAGGGGGAACTGGAAACACCATATATTTT.

The V call is TRBV6-1, the J call TRBJ2-7, with D perhaps TRBD1 (6 bases). CDR3 length: 14 residues. The V end was cut by 4 bases, the J end by 0 bases, with 10 bases between. Germline CDR1 reads MNHNS; CDR2 reads SASEGT. This CDR3 is CASSVGQRSYEQYF. CDR3 sequence (DNA): TGTGCCAGCAGTGTCGGACAGCGCTCCTACGAGCAGTACTTC.

This chain connects TRBV27 to TRBJ2-3; the match to TRBD2 covers 12 bases. This CDR3 is built from 17 residues. Trimming removed 3 bases from V and 0 bases from J; junction bases left unmatched: 4. Germline V CDR1 and CDR2: MNHEY, SMNVEV (reference sequence). CDR3 region: CASSLRLAGVSTDTQYF. DNA of the CDR3: TGTGCCAGCAGTTTGAGACTAGCGGGGGTAAGCACAGATACGCAGTATTTT.

There are a few counts of this clone. The genes are TRBV7-8 and TRBJ1-1; D remains unclear. The V gene's germline CDR1 is SGHVS and CDR2 FQNEAQ. The CDR3 spans 13 residues. Trimming stripped 3 bases from V and 3 bases from J, with 8 bases between. Here the CDR3 DNA reads TGTGCCAGCAGCTTTTATGTTCACACTGAAGCTTTCTTT. This encodes CASSFYVHTEAFF.

The V and J genes are TRBV4-2 and TRBJ1-6; D might be TRBD1 (6 bases). Germline CDR1 is LGHNA and CDR2 is YNFKEQ. Trimming removed 0 bases at V and 8 bases at J, with 14 bases between. The CDR3 is made up of 16 amino acids. CDR3 bases: TGTGCCAGCAGCCAAGATGACGGGGGCAAGGATTCACCCCTCCACTTT. This gives the protein CASSQDDGGKDSPLHF.